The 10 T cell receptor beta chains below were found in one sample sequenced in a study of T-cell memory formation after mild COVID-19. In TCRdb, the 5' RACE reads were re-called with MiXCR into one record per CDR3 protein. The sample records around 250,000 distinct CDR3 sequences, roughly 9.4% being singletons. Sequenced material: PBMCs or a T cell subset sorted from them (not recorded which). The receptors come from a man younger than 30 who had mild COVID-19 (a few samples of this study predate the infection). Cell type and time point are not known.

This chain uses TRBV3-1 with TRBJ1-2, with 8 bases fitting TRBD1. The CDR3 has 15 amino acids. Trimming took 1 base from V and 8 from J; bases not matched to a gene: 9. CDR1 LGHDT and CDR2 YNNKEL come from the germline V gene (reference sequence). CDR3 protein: CASSQGPMTGAGYTF. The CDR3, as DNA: TGTGCCAGCAGCCAAGGCCCTATGACAGGGGCGGGCTACACCTTC. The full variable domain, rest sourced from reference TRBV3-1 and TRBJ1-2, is DTAVSQTPKYLVTQMGNDKSIKCEQNLGHDTMYWYKQDSKKFLKIMFSYNNKELIINETVPNRFSPKSPDKAHLNLHINSLELGDSAVYFCASSQGPMTGAGYTFGSGTRLTVV.

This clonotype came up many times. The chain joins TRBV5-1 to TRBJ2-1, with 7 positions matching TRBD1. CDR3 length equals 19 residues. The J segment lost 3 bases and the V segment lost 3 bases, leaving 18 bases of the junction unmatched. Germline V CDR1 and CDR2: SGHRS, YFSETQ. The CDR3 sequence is CASSYLRDSFTPLYNEQFF. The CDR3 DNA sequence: TGCGCCAGCAGCTACCTCCGGGACAGTTTCACTCCCCTCTACAATGAGCAGTTCTTC.

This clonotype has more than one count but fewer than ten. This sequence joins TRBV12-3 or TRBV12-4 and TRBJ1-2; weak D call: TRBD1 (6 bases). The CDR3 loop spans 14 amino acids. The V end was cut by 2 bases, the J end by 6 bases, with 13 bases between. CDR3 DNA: TGTGCCAGCAGTTTATTTGCAGGGGAGGATGGCTACACCTTC. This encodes CASSLFAGEDGYTF.

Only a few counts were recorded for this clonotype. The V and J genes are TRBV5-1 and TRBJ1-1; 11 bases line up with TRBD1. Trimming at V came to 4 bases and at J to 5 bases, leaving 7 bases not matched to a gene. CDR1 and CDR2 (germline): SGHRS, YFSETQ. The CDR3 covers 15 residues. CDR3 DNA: TGCGCCAGCAGCGGGGAGGGACAGGGGGAAACTGAAGCTTTCTTT. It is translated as CASSGEGQGETEAFF.

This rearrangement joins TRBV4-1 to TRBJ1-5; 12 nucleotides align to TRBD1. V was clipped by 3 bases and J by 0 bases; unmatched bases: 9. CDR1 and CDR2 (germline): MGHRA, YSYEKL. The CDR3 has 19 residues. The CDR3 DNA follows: TGCGCCAGCAGCCATGAGGCCGGGACAGGGGGCCTTAGCAATCAGCCCCAGCATTTT. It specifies CASSHEAGTGGLSNQPQHF.

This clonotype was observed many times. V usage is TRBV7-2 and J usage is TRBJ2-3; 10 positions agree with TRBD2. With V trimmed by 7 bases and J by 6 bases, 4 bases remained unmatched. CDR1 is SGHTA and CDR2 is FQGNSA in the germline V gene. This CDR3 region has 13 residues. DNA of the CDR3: TGTGCCAGCAATAGCGGGGGGTCGGATACGCAGTATTTT. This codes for CASNSGGSDTQYF.

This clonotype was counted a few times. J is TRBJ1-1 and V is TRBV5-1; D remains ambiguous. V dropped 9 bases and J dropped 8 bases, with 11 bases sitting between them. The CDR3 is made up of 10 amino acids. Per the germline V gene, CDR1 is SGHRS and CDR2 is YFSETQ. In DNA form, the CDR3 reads TGCGCCACCGACGTGCGAGAAGCTTTCTTT. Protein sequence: CATDVREAFF.

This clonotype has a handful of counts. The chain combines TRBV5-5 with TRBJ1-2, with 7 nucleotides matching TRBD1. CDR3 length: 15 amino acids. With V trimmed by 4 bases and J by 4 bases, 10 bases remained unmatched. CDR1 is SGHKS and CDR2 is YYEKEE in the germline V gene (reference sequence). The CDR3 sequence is CASSRQGRELYGYTF. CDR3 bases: TGTGCCAGCAGCCGACAGGGAAGGGAGCTCTATGGCTACACCTTC.

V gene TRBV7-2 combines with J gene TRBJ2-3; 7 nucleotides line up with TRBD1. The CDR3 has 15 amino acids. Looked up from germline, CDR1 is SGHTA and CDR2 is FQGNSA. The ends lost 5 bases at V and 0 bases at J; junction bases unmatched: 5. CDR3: CASSPRTGSTDTQYF. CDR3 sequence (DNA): TGTGCCAGCAGCCCTCGGACAGGAAGCACAGATACGCAGTATTTT.

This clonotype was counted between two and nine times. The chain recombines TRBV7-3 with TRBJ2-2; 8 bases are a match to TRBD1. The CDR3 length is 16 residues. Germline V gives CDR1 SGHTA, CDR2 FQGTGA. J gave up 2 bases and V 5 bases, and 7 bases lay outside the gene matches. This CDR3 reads CASSPGQGRNTGELFF. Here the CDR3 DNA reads TGTGCCAGCAGCCCCGGACAGGGACGTAACACCGGGGAGCTGTTTTTT.